The next 9 T cell receptor beta chains were all read from a single sample in a study of T cells after yellow fever vaccination. In TCRdb, the 5' RACE reads were re-called with MiXCR into one record per CDR3 protein. The table shows around 600,000 distinct CDR3 sequences, with around an eighth occurring only once. The input for sequencing was PBMCs, taken on the day of the yellow fever booster vaccination. The receptors stem from a man aged 25-45 years who received the YFV17D yellow fever vaccine.

This clonotype has only a few counts. CDR3 in DNA: TGTGCCAGCAGCCCGGGGGAGCAGGCCAAAAACATTCAGTACTTC. This sequence encodes CASSPGEQAKNIQYF. This rearrangement joins TRBV28 to TRBJ2-4; D may be TRBD2 (6 bases). Germline CDR1 and CDR2: MDHEN and SYDVKM. Trimming took 6 bases from V and 1 from J, leaving 13 bases between them. This CDR3 comprises 15 residues.

A few counts support this clonotype. The J gene is TRBJ2-3, the V gene TRBV18, with D unclear. The CDR3 sequence is 15 residues long. V was pared by 3 bases and J by 0 bases, with 10 bases between. Germline V lookup: CDR1 KGHSH, CDR2 LQKENI. Here the CDR3 reads CASSPADFSTDTQYF. The CDR3 bases are TGTGCCAGCTCACCGGCTGACTTTAGCACAGATACGCAGTATTTT.

The chain links TRBV5-1 to TRBJ2-1; no definite D call. The CDR3 consists of 14 residues. Germline V gene data show CDR1 as SGHRS and CDR2 as YFSETQ. Between the trimmed V and J ends, which lost 1 base and 6 bases, there was a span of 11 bases. The CDR3 reads CASSLTQSLNEQFF. The CDR3 DNA reads as TGCGCCAGCAGCTTGACGCAGAGCCTCAATGAGCAGTTCTTC.

The chain carries TRBV4-2 and TRBJ2-1, with 8 bases aligning to TRBD2. Germline loops: CDR1 LGHNA, CDR2 YNFKEQ. V was clipped by 0 bases and J by 9 bases; unmatched bases: 7. The CDR3 covers 15 residues. The CDR3 coding sequence is TGTGCCAGCAGCCAAGAACCAAGCGGGAGAGTTGAGCAGTTCTTC. Its translation is CASSQEPSGRVEQFF.

This clonotype was seen only a few times. The V and J genes are TRBV11-1 and TRBJ2-4; 8 bases are a match to TRBD2. Trimming cost V 6 bases and J 0 bases; bases outside gene matches: 13. Germline lookup yields CDR1 SGHAT and CDR2 FQDESV (reference sequence). CDR3 length equals 18 residues. The CDR3 spells CASSPVPTSGLAKNIQYF. In DNA form, the CDR3 reads TGTGCCAGCAGTCCAGTACCTACTAGCGGACTAGCCAAAAACATTCAGTACTTC.

The V call is TRBV20-1, the J call TRBJ1-2; a possible D gene is TRBD1 (5 bases). Trimming left V 6 bases short and J 2 bases short, with 13 bases between. Looked up from germline, CDR1 is DFQATT and CDR2 is SNEGSKA (reference sequence). The CDR3 has 13 amino acids. The CDR3 loop is CSATGTLNYGYTF. As DNA, the CDR3 is TGCAGTGCCACCGGGACTCTCAACTATGGCTACACCTTC.

This chain connects TRBV5-1 to TRBJ2-7, with D unclear. CDR1 SGHRS and CDR2 YFSETQ come from the germline V gene. The CDR3 has 14 amino acids. The ends were cut back, 3 bases at V and 7 bases at J, with 17 bases in the middle. The CDR3 loop reads CASSSVGPAREQYF. The DNA of the CDR3 is TGCGCCAGCAGCTCTGTCGGCCCGGCGCGAGAGCAGTACTTC.

In this sample, this clonotype turned up a few times. This rearrangement joins TRBV6-5 to TRBJ2-7, with a tentative D call TRBD2 (6 bases). The CDR3 totals 11 residues. Looked up from germline, CDR1 is MNHEY and CDR2 is SVGAGI. Trimming shortened V by 9 bases and J by 6 bases, and 12 bases separated the two germline ends. CDR3 sequence: CASRGMGEQYF. Written as DNA, the CDR3 is TGTGCCAGTCGCGGGATGGGCGAGCAGTACTTC.

The chain combines TRBV15 with TRBJ2-7; perhaps D is TRBD1 or TRBD2 (5 bases each). The CDR3 is 14 amino acids. Germline V CDR1 and CDR2: LNHNV, YYDKDF (reference sequence). V was pared by 2 bases and J by 6 bases, with 14 bases between. CDR3 sequence (DNA): TGTGCCACCAGCAGAACCCGGGACCTCGGCGAGCAGTACTTC. It encodes CATSRTRDLGEQYF.